The 8 T cell receptor beta chains below all came from one sample that was sequenced in a study of CD8+CD57+ T cells in acquired aplastic anemia. By flow cytometry, patients selected for sequencing had shown an expansion of CD8+CD57+ cells. Genomic DNA templated the TCR beta VDJ and CDR3 profiling. A single record per CDR3 protein comes from TCRdb applying MiXCR to the reads. This sample has approximately 250,000 distinct CDR3 sequences, with approximately 79% found just once. Sample: sorted CD4+, CD8+, or CD8+CD57+ T cells (not recorded which) from PBMCs. All receptors come from a human donor with aplastic anemia.

CDR3 coding DNA: TGTGCCAGCAGCTGGGGGGGAGGGTCAAGCGCTAACTACACCTTC. Its protein product is CASSWGGGSSANYTF. The gene calls are TRBV7-9 and TRBJ1-2; perhaps TRBD1 as D (5 bases). Between the trimmed V and J ends, which lost 4 bases and 10 bases, there was a span of 22 bases. Germline V gene data show CDR1 as SEHNR and CDR2 as FQNEAQ (reference sequence). The CDR3 runs 15 residues.

This rearrangement joins TRBV11-2 to TRBJ2-7; a weak D match, TRBD2 (7 bases). Trimming pared 5 bases from V and 5 bases from J, leaving 19 bases between. This CDR3 spans 15 amino acids. Germline V CDR1 and CDR2: SGHAT, FQNNGV. DNA for the CDR3: TGTGCCAGCAGCATCCGCGGGGGCGGCGCGCACGAGCAGTACTTC. Protein product: CASSIRGGGAHEQYF.

The sample holds a few counts of this clonotype. A read error may explain this, as a much larger clone is one base away. The limits of the CDR3 on the DNA are not certain, so only TCRdb's listed CDR3 is given. V and J are TRBV9 and TRBJ1-5. The CDR3 is 14 amino acids in total, end residues counted. Germline values: CDR1 SGDLS, CDR2 YYNGEE. CDR3 amino acids: CASGEAGNIQYFDF.

V gene TRBV5-5 combines with J gene TRBJ1-2; a weak D match, TRBD1 (6 bases). The germline CDR1 and CDR2 sequences are SGHKS and YYEKEE (reference sequence). The CDR3 extends over 14 amino acids. Trimming removed 8 bases from V and 4 bases from J, with 18 bases in between. The CDR3 sequence: CARRRGAEPYGYTF. The CDR3 DNA reads TGTGCCAGAAGACGGGGGGCAGAACCCTATGGCTACACCTTC.

In the case of this clonotype: The germline gene is not matched at one end of the junction; a read error may be the cause. CDR3 nucleotides: TGCGCCAGCAGCCACGACGGCCCTTCGGGGGAGCTGTTTTTT. Residues: CASSHDGPSGELFF. The J gene is TRBJ2-2, the V gene TRBV2; no firm D call. The CDR3 sequence is 14 residues long. Germline CDR1 and CDR2: SNHLY and FYNNEI. Combining the CDR3 with reference TRBV2 and TRBJ2-2 gives the whole variable domain EPEVTQTPSHQVTQMGQEVILRCVPISNHLYFYWYRQILGQKVEFLVSFYNNEISEKSEIFDDQFSVERPDGSNFTLKIRSTKLEDSAMYFCASSHDGPSGELFFGEGSRLTVL.

The table lists this clonotype with a count of one. Given a much more abundant clone one base away, this may be a read error. The chain links TRBV11-3 to TRBJ2-1; D gene uncertain. There are 12 residues in the CDR3. The germline V gene encodes CDR1 SGHNT and CDR2 YENEEA. CDR3 sequence: CACSLDLTEQFF. For the CDR3, the DNA is TGTGCCTGCAGCTTAGATCTGACAGAGCAGTTCTTC.

The CDR3 DNA sequence: TGTGCCACCAGCAGTGAGGCAGGGACCTGCGAGCAGTACTTC. Translated, it gives CATSSEAGTCEQYF. The rearrangement joins TRBV2 to TRBJ2-7, with D possibly being TRBD1 or TRBD2 (5 bases each). V was trimmed by 10 bases and J by 6 bases, leaving 22 bases between them. CDR1 SNHLY and CDR2 FYNNEI come from the germline V gene. The CDR3 has 14 amino acids.

A word on this clonotype: This sequence may be a read error, since a much larger clone differs from it by one base. V is TRBV7-2 and J is TRBJ2-3; 8 nucleotides align to TRBD1. Germline V gene data show CDR1 as SGHTA and CDR2 as FQGNSA. The CDR3 has 14 residues. CDR3 in amino acids: CASSLAGGADCRYF. CDR3 nucleotides: TGTGCCAGCAGCTTGGCAGGGGGCGCCGACTGTCGCTACTTT.